This T cell receptor beta chain was retrieved from a study of T cells after yellow fever vaccination. TCRdb redid the calling of the 5' RACE reads with MiXCR, one entry per CDR3 protein. The profile covers around 610,000 distinct CDR3 sequences, with approximately 12% appearing a single time and over 11% taken by the ten largest. This CDR3 region has 13 residues. Germline CDR1 reads LGHNA; CDR2 reads YNFKEQ. Trimming took 4 bases from V and 10 from J, leaving 14 bases between them. This rearrangement joins TRBV4-2 to TRBJ2-1; TRBD2 might be the D (5 bases). The sequencing here drew on PBMCs, taken on the day of the yellow fever booster vaccination. The TCR was taken from a man younger than 40 who received the YFV17D yellow fever vaccine. CDR3 sequence (DNA): TGTGCCAGCAGCCCTCAGGCGGGTCGGGAGCAGTTCTTC. This translates into CASSPQAGREQFF.